This T cell receptor (beta chain) was identified during a study of metastatic and nonmetastatic thyroid tumors. On the study more broadly: The authors compared repertoires across blood and tumor or nodule tissue from malignant and benign thyroid patients.

In germline, CDR1 is SGHAT, CDR2 FQNNGV. Between the trimmed V and J ends, which lost 3 bases and 2 bases, there was a span of 11 bases. The CDR3 extends over 14 amino acids. Prior to thyroid surgery, none of the patients had received any treatment. Original methodology: In papillary thyroid cancer, a distant-metastasis classifier was built using CDR3 differences across clinicopathological groups. TCRdb re-called the PCR reads with MiXCR. The V and J calls and clone size are TCRdb's, not the authors'. The top ten clones hold approximately 8.8% of a sample with approximately 90,000 clones, 8.6% of them seen once. The study, taken as a whole, reports: Malignant thyroid tumors reportedly exceeded benign nodules significantly in TCR beta diversity, with the difference appearing in blood and tumor.

This clone was observed many times. The antigen remains unidentified. This clonotype was obtained from a female donor with papillary thyroid cancer or a benign thyroid nodule (not recorded which). Some clones in this sample may be carry-over from other donors' samples. The sequencing input was blood. The genes are TRBV11-2 and TRBJ2-7, with D tentatively TRBD2 (5 bases). The CDR3 coding sequence is TGTGCCAGCAGCTTTGGACTCCTACCCTACGAGCAGTACTTC. It translates to CASSFGLLPYEQYF.